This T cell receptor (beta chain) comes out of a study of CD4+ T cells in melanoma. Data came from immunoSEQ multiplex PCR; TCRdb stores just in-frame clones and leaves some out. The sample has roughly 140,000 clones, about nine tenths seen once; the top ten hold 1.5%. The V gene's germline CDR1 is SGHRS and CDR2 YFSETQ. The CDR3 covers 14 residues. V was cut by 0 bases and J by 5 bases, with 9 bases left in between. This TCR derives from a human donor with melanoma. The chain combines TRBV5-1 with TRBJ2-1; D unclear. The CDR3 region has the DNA TGCGCCAGCAGCTTGGTTCGCCGGAACAATGAGCAGTTCTTC. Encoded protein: CASSLVRRNNEQFF.